The sample holds a few counts of the clone carrying this T cell receptor beta chain. Every bit of the isolated RNA underwent reverse transcription, so sequencing read expressed TCRB transcripts. Sequencing was performed with immunoSEQ multiplex PCR; in TCRdb, only in-frame clones are kept and a portion is missing. Among 850,000 to 900,000 clones, 17% were seen once, and the ten largest hold around 0.02%. The V end lost 4 bases, the J end lost 4 bases, and 17 bases lay between the germline ends. CDR1 and CDR2 (germline): KGHSH, LQKENI. The CDR3 sequence is 15 residues long. This record comes from a study of beta chain features in type 1 diabetes. Study summary: Age and gender were similar between patients and healthy donors, as were cell yields.

All of the sorted populations showed purity greater than 95%. The sample taken for sequencing was naive CD4+ T cells from blood. The rearrangement uses TRBV18 and TRBJ2-7; D is unclear. The receptor comes from a young woman in good health. The CDR3 reads CASSHSGTIGYEQYF. DNA of the CDR3: TGTGCCAGCTCACACTCAGGAACGATAGGGTACGAGCAGTACTTC.